The next 8 T cell receptor beta chains were all read from a single sample in a study of cytomegalovirus exposure and HLA in healthy donors. This PCR relied on a set of 60 Vbeta primers and 13 Jbeta primers. Sequenced by immunoSEQ multiplex PCR; TCRdb stores in-frame clones only, minus some. The table records 140,000 or so clones, 76% of them present only once. The specimen was PBMCs. Receptor source: a woman aged 40 to 50 in good health and CMV-seronegative.

This rearrangement joins TRBV5-4 to TRBJ2-1; D possibly corresponds to TRBD1 (5 bases). V was trimmed by 4 bases and J by 2 bases, leaving 13 bases between them. CDR3 size: 15 residues. Germline V lookup: CDR1 SGHNT, CDR2 YYREEE (reference sequence). Written as DNA, the CDR3 is TGTGCCAGCAGCCTCGACAGTGATACCTACAATGAGCAGTTCTTC. Its translation is CASSLDSDTYNEQFF. Filled out from reference TRBV5-4 and TRBJ2-1, the complete variable domain reads ETGVTQSPTHLIKTRGQQVTLRCSSQSGHNTVSWYQQALGQGPQFIFQYYREEENGRGNFPPRFSGLQFPNYSSELNVNALELDDSALYLCASSLDSDTYNEQFFGPGTRLTVL.

This clone appeared a few times. The chain uses TRBV27 and TRBJ1-2; 9 positions agree with TRBD1. The CDR3 length is 18 residues. Trimming cost V 2 bases and J 0 bases; bases outside gene matches: 10. Germline-derived CDR1 and CDR2 are MNHEY and SMNVEV (reference sequence). The CDR3: CASSLKGQGVDSNYGYTF. CDR3 nucleotides: TGTGCCAGCAGTTTAAAGGGACAGGGAGTCGATTCTAACTATGGCTACACCTTC.

This clone has only a few counts. V is TRBV28 and J is TRBJ1-2; D remains unclear. V lost 6 bases to trimming and J lost 3 bases, with 14 bases between them. CDR3 size: 14 residues. Germline V gene data show CDR1 as MDHEN and CDR2 as SYDVKM. The CDR3 DNA follows: TGTGCCAGCAGCCCATTGGAGAGGGACTATGGCTACACCTTC. Translation: CASSPLERDYGYTF.

The rearrangement joins TRBV11-2 to TRBJ1-1; D is possibly TRBD1 (6 bases). The CDR3 is 12 amino acids. CDR1 is SGHAT and CDR2 is FQNNGV in the germline V gene. The V gene lost 5 bases and the J gene lost 4 bases, with 8 bases spanning the gap. CDR3 coding DNA: TGTGCCAGCAGCCTACAGGGCACTGAAGCTTTCTTT. Translated: CASSLQGTEAFF.

V is TRBV7-2 and J is TRBJ2-1; no clear D gene. V lost 1 base and J lost 15, with 13 bases in between. CDR1 is SGHTA and CDR2 is FQGNSA in the germline V gene. The CDR3 extends over 12 amino acids. The DNA of the CDR3 is TGTGCCAGCAGCTTAGTTGCAGGTCCCGTGTTCTTC. It translates to CASSLVAGPVFF.

A remark on this clone: Other DNA sequences within the sample encode an identical CDR3. The V gene is TRBV7-9, the J gene TRBJ1-2, with D maybe TRBD1 (5 bases). This CDR3 spans 13 amino acids. CDR1 and CDR2 from the germline V gene are SEHNR and FQNEAQ (reference sequence). The V end was cut by 5 bases, the J end by 0 bases, with 7 bases between. Written as DNA, the CDR3 is TGTGCCAGCAGCCTGACAGCTAACTATGGCTACACCTTC. This gives the protein CASSLTANYGYTF.

The rearrangement joins TRBV27 to TRBJ2-4; 7 bases line up with TRBD2. The germline gives CDR1 MNHEY, CDR2 SMNVEV (reference sequence). V shed 6 bases, J shed 4 bases, and the junction held 12 bases outside the gene matches. The CDR3 spans 16 residues. The CDR3 DNA sequence: TGTGCCAGCAGCTCAGAGGGAGGGCCTCAGAAAAACATTCAGTACTTC. Translating it yields CASSSEGGPQKNIQYF.

V is TRBV6-1 and J is TRBJ2-5; TRBD1 agrees at 8 bases. Germline trimming cut 1 base from V and 0 bases from J; bases unmatched to any gene: 7. Germline V lookup: CDR1 MNHNS, CDR2 SASEGT. The CDR3 consists of 17 residues. CDR3 in amino acids: CASSEEIWGQDQETQYF. CDR3 DNA: TGTGCCAGCAGTGAAGAAATCTGGGGACAGGACCAAGAGACCCAGTACTTC.